The rows below give T cell receptor beta chains drawn from one sample of a study of blood T cell repertoires in COVID-19. Sequencing was performed with immunoSEQ multiplex PCR; in TCRdb, only in-frame clones are kept and a portion is missing. The data contain 45,000 to 55,000 clones, 65% to 85% of them seen just once; the ten biggest clones take up under 15%. The sequenced material came from peripheral blood. These receptors were collected from a human donor with active or convalescent COVID-19. The donor label of this sample is uncertain. CDR3s include the opening cysteine and the closing phenylalanine or tryptophan. D genes are given only for firm matches. Rows may omit the clone size; those that give it use once, few, many or a size class.

clone size,D gene,V gene,J gene,CDR3 DNA,CDR3 protein
.,.,TRBV3-1/TRBV3-2,TRBJ2-1,TGTGCCAGCAGCCAGGGCGCTTCCTACAATGAGCAGTTCTTC,CASSQGASYNEQFF
.,TRBD2,TRBV24-1,TRBJ2-7,TGTGCCACCAGTGATGCAGGACTAGCGGGAGTATACGAGCAGTACTTC,CATSDAGLAGVYEQYF
.,TRBD1,TRBV14,TRBJ2-5,TGTGCCAGCAGCCCTATGGGACAGTTTGAAGAGACCCAGTACTTC,CASSPMGQFEETQYF
once,TRBD1,TRBV10-3,TRBJ2-7,TGTGCCATCAAAGGGACAGGGAATAACGAGCAGTACTTC,CAIKGTGNNEQYF
.,TRBD1,TRBV7-8,TRBJ1-2,TGTGCCAGCAGCTTAGCAGGGGGACAGGGGCCACTCTATGGCTACACCTTC,CASSLAGGQGPLYGYTF
.,.,TRBV7-7,TRBJ2-1,TGTGCTAGCAGCTTAGCGGCAGGGAATGAGCAGTTCTTC,CASSLAAGNEQFF
.,TRBD1,TRBV11-3,TRBJ1-6,TGTGCCAGCAGCTTAGTACCGGGACAGGGGAATTCACCCCTCCACTTT,CASSLVPGQGNSPLHF
.,TRBD2,TRBV10-1,TRBJ2-1,TGCGCCAGCTCTCTAGCGGGGACCTACAATGAGCAGTTCTTC,CASSLAGTYNEQFF
once,TRBD1,TRBV19,TRBJ1-6,TGTGCCAGTAGAGTGACAGGGGCCAATTCACCCCTCCACTTT,CASRVTGANSPLHF
few,.,TRBV10-2,TRBJ1-5,TGCGCCAGCTTGCCAGGGGACAGCAATCAGCCCCAGCATTTT,CASLPGDSNQPQHF
.,TRBD2,TRBV6-6,TRBJ2-5,TGTGCCAGCAGGGCGGGACTACTACAAGAGACCCAGTACTTC,CASRAGLLQETQYF
once,TRBD1,TRBV27,TRBJ1-1,TGTGCCAGCAGGCAGGGGGTAACGAACACTGAAGCTTTCTTT,CASRQGVTNTEAFF
.,TRBD1,TRBV28,TRBJ2-7,TGTGCCAGCAGTTTCTGGCAGGGGGCCAGCCACGAGCAGTACTTC,CASSFWQGASHEQYF
.,.,TRBV10-2,TRBJ2-1,TGCGCCAGCAGTGAGCGAGGGTCCTCGGTCCTCGGCGGTGAGCAGTTCTTC,CASSERGSSVLGGEQFF
.,.,TRBV23-1,TRBJ2-5,TGCGCCAGCAGTCAGGGCCGGGAGACCCAGTACTTC,CASSQGRETQYF
.,TRBD2,TRBV11-1,TRBJ2-7,TGTGCCAGCAGTACCCGACTAGCGGGAGATCTCGAGCAGTACTTC,CASSTRLAGDLEQYF
.,TRBD1,TRBV19,TRBJ2-5,TGTGCCAGTAGTATAGATCCTAACAGGGGTAAGACCCAGTACTTC,CASSIDPNRGKTQYF
.,TRBD1,TRBV7-8,TRBJ2-1,TGTGCCAGCACCCCTGGACAGGGGAGTAGGCTTGGACTAGGATATCTCCATGAGCAGTTCTTC,CASTPGQGSRLGLGYLHEQFF
few,TRBD1,TRBV24-1,TRBJ2-6,TGTGCCACCAGTGATGGACAGGGTCGGTCTGGGGCCAACGTCCTGACTTTC,CATSDGQGRSGANVLTF
.,.,TRBV7-8,TRBJ2-7,TGTGCCAGCAGCTTAGGCGGCAGGGTATCGTACTTC,CASSLGGRVSYF
.,TRBD2,TRBV11-3,TRBJ2-4,TGTGCCAGCAGCTTAATTACGGGACTAGCGGGCAAAAACATTCAGTACTTC,CASSLITGLAGKNIQYF
once,.,TRBV27,TRBJ2-1,TGTGCCAGCAGTTCCGACTGGTACAATGAGCAGTTCTTC,CASSSDWYNEQFF
.,TRBD1,TRBV19,TRBJ2-1,TGTGCCAGTAGTTCCATGACCGGGACAGGGTCCAATGAGCAGTTCTTC,CASSSMTGTGSNEQFF
.,.,TRBV12-3/TRBV12-4,TRBJ1-1,TGTGCCAGCACCAACAATGAAGCTTTCTTT,CASTNNEAFF
many,.,TRBV5-1,TRBJ1-2,TGCGCCAGCAGCCTTACAGGCCCGGGTGAAGGCTACACCTTC,CASSLTGPGEGYTF
once,TRBD1,TRBV5-8,TRBJ2-5,TGTGCCAGCAGCTTGTGGGGGACAGGGGGAGAGACCCAGTACTTC,CASSLWGTGGETQYF
.,TRBD1,TRBV28,TRBJ1-3,TGTGCCAGCAGTCCCAGAAGGTCCCAGATGAGCGGGGACAGGGGACCTGGAAACACCATATATTTT,CASSPRRSQMSGDRGPGNTIYF
.,.,TRBV12-3/TRBV12-4,TRBJ2-7,TGTGCCAGCAGTTTTGGAGGGAACGACGAGCAGTACTTC,CASSFGGNDEQYF
.,TRBD2,TRBV2,TRBJ2-2,TGTGCCAGCAGTGAAGCCAAAGGACTAGCGGGAAGCGGGGAGCTGTTTTTT,CASSEAKGLAGSGELFF
once,.,TRBV11-2,TRBJ1-1,TGTGCCAGCAGCTTAGAGTCCAGGAACACTGAAGCTTTCTTT,CASSLESRNTEAFF
.,.,TRBV6-5,TRBJ1-2,TGTGCCAGCAGTTACTCAACGCAGTATGGCTACACCTTC,CASSYSTQYGYTF
.,.,TRBV5-1,TRBJ1-1,TGCGCCAGCAGCTTGTACGTAGGTGAGAGCGTTTTT,CASSLYVGESVF
.,.,TRBV6-4,TRBJ1-5,TGTGCCAGCAGTGCAGGGGAGAATCAGCCCCAGCATTTT,CASSAGENQPQHF
once,.,TRBV9,TRBJ2-1,TGTGCCAGCAGCGTAGAACTCAACAATGAGCAGTTCTTC,CASSVELNNEQFF
few,.,TRBV10-3,TRBJ2-3,TGTGCCATCAGCGAAGGGGGGGTAAGCACAGATACGCAGTATTTT,CAISEGGVSTDTQYF
.,.,TRBV3-1/TRBV3-2,TRBJ2-5,TGTGCCAGCAGCCAAGCGGCGGCTCAAGAGACCCAGTACTTC,CASSQAAAQETQYF
once,.,TRBV19,TRBJ1-1,TGTGCCAGTAGTATGGATGGGTTTAAGGCAGCGTCTGAAGCTTTCTTT,CASSMDGFKAASEAFF
.,TRBD1,TRBV29-1,TRBJ1-1,TGCAGCGTCGACACAGGGGGCTTAACTGAAGCTTTCTTT,CSVDTGGLTEAFF